This T cell receptor (beta chain) emerged from a study of technical replicates of blood from several donors. TCRdb keeps only in-frame clones here, not all; method: immunoSEQ multiplex PCR. The profile covers tens of thousands of clones, with around 96% appearing a single time and 0.37% taken by the ten largest. CDR3 size: 17 residues. CDR1 and CDR2 (germline): MGHRA, YSYEKL. V was shortened by 0 bases and J by 1 base, with 13 bases between the two germline ends. This TCR was recovered from a human donor in good health. J is TRBJ2-1 and V is TRBV4-1; D may be TRBD2 (7 bases). The source material was T cells isolated from PBMCs. The CDR3 DNA reads as TGCGCCAGCAGCCAAGATCAGGGGCGGGAGTCCTACAATGAGCAGTTCTTC. This gives the protein CASSQDQGRESYNEQFF.